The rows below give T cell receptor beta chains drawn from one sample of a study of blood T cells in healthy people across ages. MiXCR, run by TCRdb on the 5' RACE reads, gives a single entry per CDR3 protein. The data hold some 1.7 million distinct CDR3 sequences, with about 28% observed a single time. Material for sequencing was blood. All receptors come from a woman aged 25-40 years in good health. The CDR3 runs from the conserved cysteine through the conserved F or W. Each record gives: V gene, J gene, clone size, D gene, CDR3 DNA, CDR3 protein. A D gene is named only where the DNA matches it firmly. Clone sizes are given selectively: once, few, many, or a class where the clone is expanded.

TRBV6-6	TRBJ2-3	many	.	TGTGCCAGCAGTCCTCTAGGGGTGGCGCAGTATTTT	CASSPLGVAQYF
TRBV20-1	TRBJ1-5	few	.	TGCAGTGCCTTATGCAGGGGCGATCAGCCCCAGCATTTT	CSALCRGDQPQHF
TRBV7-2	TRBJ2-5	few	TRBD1	TGTGCCAGCAGCCCCAGGGGGTCATTTAGGGGGTACTTC	CASSPRGSFRGYF
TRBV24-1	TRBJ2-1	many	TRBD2	TGTGCCACCAGTGATCCCGGGACTAGTCATGAGCAGTTCTTC	CATSDPGTSHEQFF
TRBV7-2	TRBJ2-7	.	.	TGTGCCAGCAGCGTTAAGGTGCAGGGTTGTCGGTTAAGTTCCTACGAGCAGTACTTC	CASSVKVQGCRLSSYEQYF
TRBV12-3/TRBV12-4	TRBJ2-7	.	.	TGTGCCAGCAGTTTGACGCGAGGGTTTCGATCCGAACAGTACTTC	CASSLTRGFRSEQYF
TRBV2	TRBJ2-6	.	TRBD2	TGTGCCGGCAGTGACCAGCGGGGGGGAGCTGGGGCCAACGTCCTGACTTTC	CAGSDQRGGAGANVLTF
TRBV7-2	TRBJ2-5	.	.	TGTGCCAGCAGCCCTGACCTGGCACAAGAGACCCAGTACTTC	CASSPDLAQETQYF
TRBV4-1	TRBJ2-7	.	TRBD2	TGCGCCAGCAGCCAAGATGGATCTAGCGGGAGCTACGAGCAGTACTTC	CASSQDGSSGSYEQYF
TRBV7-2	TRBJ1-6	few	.	TGTGCCAGCAGCTTACAGGGGAGCGGTTCACCCCTCCACTTT	CASSLQGSGSPLHF
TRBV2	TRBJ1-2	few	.	TGTGCCGGCATCCCAGGTCGGGGTGCGATACTTGGCTACACCTTC	CAGIPGRGAILGYTF
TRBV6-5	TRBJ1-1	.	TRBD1	TGTGCCAGCAGTTCCATGGGAACAGGGGGCCCTGAAGCTTTCTTT	CASSSMGTGGPEAFF
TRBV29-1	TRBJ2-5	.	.	TGCAGCGTTGAAGTGGGGCTAGGAGGGACCCAGTACTTC	CSVEVGLGGTQYF
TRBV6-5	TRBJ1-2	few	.	TGTGCCAGCTCTAGGGGGGGCGGGAATGGCTACACCTTC	CASSRGGGNGYTF
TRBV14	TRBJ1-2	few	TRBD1	TGTGCCAGCAGCCAACGACAGGGAATTGTTAACTATGGCTACACCTTC	CASSQRQGIVNYGYTF
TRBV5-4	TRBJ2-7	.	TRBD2	TGTGCCAGCAGGAGCAGGACTAGCGAGCCCTACGAGCAGTACTTC	CASRSRTSEPYEQYF
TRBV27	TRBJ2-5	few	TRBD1	TGTGCCAGCAGTTTGGGACAGGATACTTACATCACAGAGACCCAGTACTTC	CASSLGQDTYITETQYF
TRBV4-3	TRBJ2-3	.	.	TGCGCCAGCAGCCAAAGACTCCGGGCAGATACGCAGTATTTT	CASSQRLRADTQYF
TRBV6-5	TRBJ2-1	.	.	TGTGCCAGCACCTCGCGGGACAGGCAGTTCTTC	CASTSRDRQFF
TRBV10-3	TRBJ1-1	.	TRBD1	TGTGCCATCAGTTTCCCCTCCGGGACAGGGGACACTGAAGCTTTCTTT	CAISFPSGTGDTEAFF
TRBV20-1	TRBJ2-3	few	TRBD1	TGCAGTGCTGAGGGGCTTTCGGACAGGGCAACAGATACGCAGTATTTT	CSAEGLSDRATDTQYF
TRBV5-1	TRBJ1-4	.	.	TGCGCCAGCAGCTTGACCGAGACTAATGAAAAACTGTTTTTT	CASSLTETNEKLFF
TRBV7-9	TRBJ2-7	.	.	TGTGCCAGCAGCCGAGGACTGGCCACCTACGAGCAGTACTTC	CASSRGLATYEQYF
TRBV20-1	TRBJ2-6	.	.	TGCAGTGCTAGAGATGTGAGCGCTGGGGCCAACGTCCTGACTTTC	CSARDVSAGANVLTF
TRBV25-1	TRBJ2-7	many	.	TGTGCCACTTCTACAGGCGGTTCCTACGAGCAGTACTTC	CATSTGGSYEQYF
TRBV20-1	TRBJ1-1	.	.	TGCAGTGCTAGAGATGGGGGGGCGGGGTATGATACTGAAGCTTTCTTT	CSARDGGAGYDTEAFF
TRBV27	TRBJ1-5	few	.	TGTGCCAGCAGTTCCATCGGATACTATAGCAATCAGCCCCAGCATTTT	CASSSIGYYSNQPQHF
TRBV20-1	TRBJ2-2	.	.	TGCAGTGGGTGGACTCAAAACACCGGGGAGCTGTTTTTT	CSGWTQNTGELFF
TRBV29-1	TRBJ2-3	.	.	TGCAGCGCGACTAGGGACACAGATACGCAGTATTTT	CSATRDTDTQYF
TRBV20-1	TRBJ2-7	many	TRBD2	TGCAGTGCTAGCCCGGGACTAAGGGAGCAGTACTTC	CSASPGLREQYF
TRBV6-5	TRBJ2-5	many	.	TGTGCCAGCAGTTACCGCAGTGAAATTGGCGGGGAGGTATCCCCAGAGACCCAGTACTTC	CASSYRSEIGGEVSPETQYF
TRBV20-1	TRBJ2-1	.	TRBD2	TGCAGTGCGTTACCCGGGACTACCAATGAGCAGTTCTTC	CSALPGTTNEQFF
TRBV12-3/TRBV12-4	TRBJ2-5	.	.	TGTGCCAGCAGTTTCAAGGAGTACCAAGAGACCCAGTACTTC	CASSFKEYQETQYF
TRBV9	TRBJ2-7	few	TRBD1	TGTGCCAGCAGCGTACTACAGGGGAACGAGCAGTACTTC	CASSVLQGNEQYF
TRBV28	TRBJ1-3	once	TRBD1	TGTGCCAGCAGCACCACAGGGGAGGGAAACACCATATATTTT	CASSTTGEGNTIYF
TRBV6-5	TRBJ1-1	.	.	TGTGCCAGCAGGCTATACGGGGGCGGCGGGGAAGCTTTCTTT	CASRLYGGGGEAFF
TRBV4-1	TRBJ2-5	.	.	TGCGCCAGCAGCCAAGATCGCGGGGGCGGCCAAGAGACCCAGTACTTC	CASSQDRGGGQETQYF
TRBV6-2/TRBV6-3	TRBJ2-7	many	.	TGTGCCAGCAGTTACGGGACTGCGTTGACCTACGAGCAGTACTTC	CASSYGTALTYEQYF
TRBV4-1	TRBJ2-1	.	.	TGCGCCAGCAGCCAAGAAGGCCAGGGCAATGAGCAGTTCTTC	CASSQEGQGNEQFF
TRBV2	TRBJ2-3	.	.	TGTGCCAGCAAGGGAAGCACCTACACAGATACGCAGTATTTT	CASKGSTYTDTQYF
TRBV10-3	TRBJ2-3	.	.	TGTGCCATCAGGGCAGAGGCGACAGATACGCAGTATTTT	CAIRAEATDTQYF
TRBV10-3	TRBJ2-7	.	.	TGTGCCATCAGCGACCGGGCCGGGGAGCAGTACTTC	CAISDRAGEQYF
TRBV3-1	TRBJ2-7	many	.	TGTGCCAGCAGCCACCGCGACAGGCACAACGAGCAGTACTTC	CASSHRDRHNEQYF
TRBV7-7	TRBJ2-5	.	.	TGTGCCAGCAGCTTAATACCCAAGGGAGAGACCCAGTACTTC	CASSLIPKGETQYF
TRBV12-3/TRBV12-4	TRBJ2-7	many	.	TGTGCCAGCACCCCTGGGCTAGGAGGCTACGAGCAGTACTTC	CASTPGLGGYEQYF
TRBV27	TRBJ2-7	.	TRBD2	TGTGCCAGCAGGATAGCGGGAGGGCCCGGTGGCGAGCAGTACTTC	CASRIAGGPGGEQYF
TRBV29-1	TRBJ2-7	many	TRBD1	TGCAGCGTGTCGGGACAGGGGGGAGACGAGCAGTACTTC	CSVSGQGGDEQYF
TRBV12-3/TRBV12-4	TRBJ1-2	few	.	TGTGCCAGCAGTTTAGCGGGCATAGTGAATGGCTACACCTTC	CASSLAGIVNGYTF
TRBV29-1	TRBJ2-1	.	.	TGCAGCGCCCAAGGTTTGACTTACAATGAGCAGTTCTTC	CSAQGLTYNEQFF
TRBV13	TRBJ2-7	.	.	TGTGCCAGCAGCAAGGATAACTCCTACGAGCAGTACTTC	CASSKDNSYEQYF
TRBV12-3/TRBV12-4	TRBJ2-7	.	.	TGTGCCAGCAGAGGCGCAGGGGTCGGCGAGCAGTACTTC	CASRGAGVGEQYF
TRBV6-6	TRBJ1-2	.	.	TGTGCCAGCACCGACCCGGGAACCTATGGCTGCACCTTC	CASTDPGTYGCTF
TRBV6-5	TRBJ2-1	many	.	TGTGCCAGCAGTAAGACTAGTGGTGAGCAGTTCTTC	CASSKTSGEQFF
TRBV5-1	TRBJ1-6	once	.	TGCGCCAGCAGCTTGGATCAGGAAACAGACCCCCTCCACTTT	CASSLDQETDPLHF
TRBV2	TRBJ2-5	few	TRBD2	TGTGCCAGCAGTCTCACCGGGACTAGCGTGGAGACCCAGTACTTC	CASSLTGTSVETQYF
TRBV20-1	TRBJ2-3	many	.	TGCAGTGCTAGAAAGACTAGTGTTGGTACGCAGTATTTT	CSARKTSVGTQYF
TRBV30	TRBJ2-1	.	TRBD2	TGTGCCTGGAGTGTTATAGCGGGGGCACCCTCGCAGTTCTTC	CAWSVIAGAPSQFF
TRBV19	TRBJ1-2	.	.	TGTGCCAGTACCCGAGAGCACGGGGGTATCTATGGCTACACCTTC	CASTREHGGIYGYTF
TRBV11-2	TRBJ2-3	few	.	TGTGCCAGCAGCTTAGATCCCACCTCCTATACGCAGTATTTT	CASSLDPTSYTQYF